This is a list of T cell receptor beta chains from one sample in a study of blood T cell repertoires in COVID-19. Clones were read by immunoSEQ multiplex PCR, and TCRdb kept only the in-frame ones, dropping some. Among about 240,000 clones listed, roughly 80% were seen once. The sample was peripheral blood. All receptors derive from an older woman with active or convalescent COVID-19. The CDR3 runs from the conserved cysteine through the conserved F or W. D genes are given only for firm matches. Clone size is not always given. Where it is, it says once, few, many or a class for expanded clones.

>TRBV6-5|-|-|TRBJ2-5
TGTGCCAGCAGTTATAACCCCCGAGGCCAAGAGACCCAGTACTTC
CASSYNPRGQETQYF
>TRBV3-1/TRBV3-2|-|-|TRBJ1-4
TGTGCCAGCAGCCAAGGCCCCAGGGCGGGGAATGAAAAACTGTTTTTT
CASSQGPRAGNEKLFF
>TRBV2|-|TRBD1|TRBJ1-5
TGTGCCAGCAGTGGACAGGGTCGGAATCAGCCCCAGCATTTT
CASSGQGRNQPQHF
>TRBV6-1|-|-|TRBJ1-1
TGTGCCAGCAGTGAAGCGCCGCGGGGGTTGAACACTGAAGCTTTCTTT
CASSEAPRGLNTEAFF
>TRBV7-2|-|-|TRBJ1-1
TGTGCCAGCAGCGGCGGCTCACAGGGTTCTGAAGCTTTCTTT
CASSGGSQGSEAFF
>TRBV6-5|few|-|TRBJ1-1
TGTGCCAGCGGGGGGTCTCTGAACACTGAAGCTTTCTTT
CASGGSLNTEAFF
>TRBV6-4|-|TRBD1|TRBJ1-2
TGTGCCAGCAGTGGGAGGGGGGACAGGGTAAGGTTTGACTATGGCTACACCTTC
CASSGRGDRVRFDYGYTF
>TRBV2|-|TRBD1|TRBJ1-5
TGTGCCAGCAGTGGTCGAGGGCAGGGGGTGGGTCAGCCCCAGCATTTT
CASSGRGQGVGQPQHF
>TRBV7-3|-|-|TRBJ2-1
TGTGCCAGCAGCTTGACGGGGTACAATGAGCAGTTCTTC
CASSLTGYNEQFF
>TRBV7-2|-|TRBD1|TRBJ1-2
TGTGCCAGCAGCTTAGGAGGACAGGGGGCAGGCTATGGCTACACCTTC
CASSLGGQGAGYGYTF
>TRBV6-5|few|-|TRBJ1-2
TGTGCCAGCAGTTACGGACGGAGGAACTATGGCTACACCTTC
CASSYGRRNYGYTF
>TRBV30|few|TRBD1|TRBJ2-2
TGTGCCTGGAGTCCTTCGCGGACAGGCACCGGGGAGCTGTTTTTT
CAWSPSRTGTGELFF
>TRBV5-1|-|-|TRBJ2-4
TGCGCCAGCAGCTTGGGCACTTTACTAGCCAAAAACATTCAGTACTTC
CASSLGTLLAKNIQYF
>TRBV7-3|-|-|TRBJ1-2
TGTGCCAGCAGCTTAATGTTAGGGGACTCAGCTAACTATGGCTACACCTTC
CASSLMLGDSANYGYTF
>TRBV6-1|-|-|TRBJ1-6
TGTGCCAGCAGTGCGCTATCACAGGGCGGTAATTCACCCCTCCACTTT
CASSALSQGGNSPLHF
>TRBV21-1|-|-|TRBJ2-2
TGTGCCAGCAGCAAAAGGTCCGGGGTACAAACCGGGGAGCTGTTTTTT
CASSKRSGVQTGELFF
>TRBV5-4|-|TRBD1|TRBJ2-5
TGTGCCAGCAGCCCGGGACAGGTAGAGAGAGAGACCCAGTACTTC
CASSPGQVERETQYF
>TRBV7-6|once|TRBD2|TRBJ2-1
TGTGCCAGCAGCTTAACTAGCGGGGGGAACGGTGAGCAGTTCTTC
CASSLTSGGNGEQFF
>TRBV24-1|once|TRBD2|TRBJ2-1
TGTGCCACCAGTCAAAGGGGTAGCGGGGGGTACAATGAGCAGTTCTTC
CATSQRGSGGYNEQFF
>TRBV2|-|TRBD2|TRBJ2-7
TGTGCCAGCAGGGGACTAGCGGTTCCCTACGAGCAGTACTTC
CASRGLAVPYEQYF
>TRBV29-1|-|-|TRBJ2-7
TGCAGCCCGGGAAGGACCGACAGGAGATCCTACGAGCAGTACTTC
CSPGRTDRRSYEQYF
>TRBV3-1/TRBV3-2|once|-|TRBJ2-1
TGTGCCAGCAGCCAAGATACAGGGCCCTACAATGAGCAGTTCTTC
CASSQDTGPYNEQFF
>TRBV18|-|-|TRBJ1-1
TGTGCCAGCTCACCCACAGAGTTAATGAACACTGAAGCTTTCTTT
CASSPTELMNTEAFF
>TRBV15|-|-|TRBJ1-1
TGTGCCACCAGCATAAACAGGAACACTGAAGCTTTCTTT
CATSINRNTEAFF
>TRBV9|-|TRBD2|TRBJ2-2
TGTGCCAGCAGCGTGTCTAGCGGGGGGGCGGTCACCGGGGAGCTGTTTTTT
CASSVSSGGAVTGELFF
>TRBV19|-|TRBD1|TRBJ2-3
TGTGCCAGTAGTTCCATACAGGGGACAGATACGCAGTATTTT
CASSSIQGTDTQYF
>TRBV6-6|-|-|TRBJ1-5
TGTGCCAGCACCCTGGTCGGAGGGCATCAGCCCCAGCATTTT
CASTLVGGHQPQHF
>TRBV19|-|-|TRBJ1-6
TGTGCCAGTAGTATAGCCCAGGGGCCCAATTCACCCCTCCACTTT
CASSIAQGPNSPLHF
>TRBV30|-|TRBD1|TRBJ2-7
TGTGCCTGGAGTGTGGGGGGACAGGGTCCCTACGAGCAGTACTTC
CAWSVGGQGPYEQYF
>TRBV5-1|-|-|TRBJ1-3
TGCGCCAGCAGCTTGGGGGGACACAGAAACACCATATATTTT
CASSLGGHRNTIYF
>TRBV5-1|once|TRBD1|TRBJ1-4
TGCGCCAGCAGGGGACAGGGGAAGGAAAAACTGTTTTTT
CASRGQGKEKLFF
>TRBV7-2|-|-|TRBJ1-1
TGTGCCAGCAGCTTACAGGAAGTGGCTGAAGCTTTCTTT
CASSLQEVAEAFF
>TRBV19|-|TRBD1|TRBJ1-6
TGTGCCAGTACCGTGGGACAGGGAAATTCACCCCTCCACTTT
CASTVGQGNSPLHF
>TRBV25-1|-|TRBD2|TRBJ2-1
TGTGCCAGCAGTACCGGAGAAGCGGGGGGGTACAATGAGCAGTTCTTC
CASSTGEAGGYNEQFF
>TRBV9|-|TRBD1|TRBJ1-4
TGTGCCAGCAGCCCCCGAGTGGGGACAGGGATCGAAAAACTGTTTTTT
CASSPRVGTGIEKLFF
>TRBV18|many|-|TRBJ2-7
TGTGCCAGCTCAGTCGCGCCCGAGGGCTACGAGCAGTACTTC
CASSVAPEGYEQYF
>TRBV27|-|-|TRBJ1-1
TGTGCCAGCAGCCCAAAGGGGTACACTGAAGCTTTCTTT
CASSPKGYTEAFF
>TRBV27|once|TRBD1|TRBJ1-2
TGTGCCAGCAGTTTATCGGGGGACAGGGGAAAAACCTTC
CASSLSGDRGKTF
>TRBV4-3|many|TRBD1|TRBJ1-2
TGCGCCAGCAGCCGTGGGACAGGGGACTATGGCTACACCTTC
CASSRGTGDYGYTF
>TRBV19|-|TRBD2|TRBJ2-1
TGTGCCAGTAGTCCACAACCTAGCGGGGGGGCCTTATACAATGAGCAGTTCTTC
CASSPQPSGGALYNEQFF
>TRBV4-3|-|-|TRBJ1-1
TGCGCCAGCAGCCAAGAGGGGAGGGAGGCCACTGAAGCTTTCTTT
CASSQEGREATEAFF
>TRBV4-1|-|TRBD2|TRBJ2-5
TGCGCCAGCAGCCAGATAGCGGGGGGGGGAGAGACCCAGTACTTC
CASSQIAGGGETQYF
>TRBV27|-|-|TRBJ1-2
TGTGCCAGCAGTACCCCGGGGGTCGGCTACACCTTC
CASSTPGVGYTF
>TRBV2|-|-|TRBJ1-1
TGTGCCAGCACCCGGGGGTATGAGGCAGGGTTAGCTTTCTTT
CASTRGYEAGLAFF
>TRBV3-1/TRBV3-2|-|TRBD2|TRBJ2-7
TGTGCCAGCAGCCAGGTCCGCGGGGGCTCCTACGAGCAGTACTTC
CASSQVRGGSYEQYF